Listed below are T cell receptor beta chains from one sample, sequenced in a study of cytomegalovirus exposure and HLA in healthy donors. Data came from immunoSEQ multiplex PCR; TCRdb stores just in-frame clones and leaves some out. Of roughly 150,000 clones listed, approximately 9% are singletons. The sequencing sample was made of PBMCs. The receptors were sampled from a male donor in good health and CMV-seronegative. CDR3s include the opening cysteine and the closing phenylalanine or tryptophan. Each record gives: clone size, J gene, V gene, D gene, CDR3 protein, CDR3 DNA. A D gene is named only where the DNA matches it firmly. Clone sizes are given selectively: once, few, many, or a class where the clone is expanded.

clone_size: NA
j_call: TRBJ1-2
v_call: TRBV30
d_call: NA
cdr3_aa: CAWSVFFRGGYTF
cdr3_nt: TGTGCCTGGAGTGTATTCTTCCGGGGAGGCTACACCTTC

clone_size: NA
j_call: TRBJ1-1
v_call: TRBV28
d_call: TRBD1
cdr3_aa: CASSLKGQVTEAFF
cdr3_nt: TGTGCCAGCAGTTTGAAGGGACAGGTCACTGAAGCTTTCTTT

clone_size: few
j_call: TRBJ2-5
v_call: TRBV5-1
d_call: NA
cdr3_aa: CASRREAQETQYF
cdr3_nt: TGCGCCAGCAGAAGGGAGGCGCAAGAGACCCAGTACTTC

clone_size: NA
j_call: TRBJ1-4
v_call: TRBV29-1
d_call: TRBD1
cdr3_aa: CSVGQQGATEKLFF
cdr3_nt: TGCAGCGTGGGACAACAGGGGGCAACTGAAAAACTGTTTTTT

clone_size: NA
j_call: TRBJ1-1
v_call: TRBV18
d_call: NA
cdr3_aa: CASSRLGGGRTEAFF
cdr3_nt: TGTGCCAGCTCCCGCCTAGGGGGGGGACGCACTGAAGCTTTCTTT

clone_size: few
j_call: TRBJ1-3
v_call: TRBV5-1
d_call: TRBD1
cdr3_aa: CASSTTRGPGNTIYF
cdr3_nt: TGCGCCAGCAGCACGACCAGGGGGCCTGGAAACACCATATATTTT

clone_size: NA
j_call: TRBJ2-7
v_call: TRBV30
d_call: NA
cdr3_aa: CAWSVGASYEQYF
cdr3_nt: TGTGCCTGGAGCGTGGGGGCGTCCTACGAGCAGTACTTC

clone_size: few
j_call: TRBJ2-7
v_call: TRBV15
d_call: TRBD2
cdr3_aa: CATSSPLQASGGTYEQYF
cdr3_nt: TGTGCCACCAGCAGCCCCCTCCAGGCTAGCGGGGGTACCTACGAGCAGTACTTC

clone_size: NA
j_call: TRBJ2-1
v_call: TRBV4-1
d_call: TRBD2
cdr3_aa: CASSQEWSTSGTNEQFF
cdr3_nt: TGCGCCAGCAGCCAAGAATGGAGTACTAGCGGGACAAATGAGCAGTTCTTC

clone_size: NA
j_call: TRBJ2-5
v_call: TRBV5-1
d_call: NA
cdr3_aa: CASSFGETQYF
cdr3_nt: TGCGCCAGCAGCTTTGGCGAGACCCAGTACTTC

clone_size: NA
j_call: TRBJ1-1
v_call: TRBV4-2
d_call: NA
cdr3_aa: CASSQGQGTEAFF
cdr3_nt: TGTGCCAGCAGCCAAGGGCAGGGCACTGAAGCTTTCTTT

clone_size: NA
j_call: TRBJ1-4
v_call: TRBV9
d_call: NA
cdr3_aa: CASSVGGALDEKLFF
cdr3_nt: TGTGCCAGCAGCGTGGGGGGAGCACTAGACGAAAAACTGTTTTTT

clone_size: NA
j_call: TRBJ2-2
v_call: TRBV4-1
d_call: NA
cdr3_aa: CASSKLTGFTGELFF
cdr3_nt: TGCGCCAGCAGCAAGCTAACAGGATTCACCGGGGAGCTGTTTTTT

clone_size: NA
j_call: TRBJ2-3
v_call: TRBV7-8
d_call: NA
cdr3_aa: CASRLPGPDTQYF
cdr3_nt: TGTGCCAGCAGACTCCCGGGTCCAGATACGCAGTATTTT

clone_size: few
j_call: TRBJ1-3
v_call: TRBV28
d_call: NA
cdr3_aa: CASRFIGGSGNTIYF
cdr3_nt: TGTGCCAGCAGGTTCATCGGAGGCTCTGGAAACACCATATATTTT

clone_size: NA
j_call: TRBJ2-3
v_call: TRBV18
d_call: TRBD1
cdr3_aa: CASSPGTGTDTQYF
cdr3_nt: TGTGCCAGCTCACCGGGGACAGGCACAGATACGCAGTATTTT

clone_size: NA
j_call: TRBJ1-5
v_call: TRBV21-1
d_call: NA
cdr3_aa: CASSNPGQGSQPQHF
cdr3_nt: TGTGCCAGCAGCAACCCGGGACAGGGTTCCCAGCCCCAGCATTTT

clone_size: few
j_call: TRBJ1-5
v_call: TRBV28
d_call: NA
cdr3_aa: CASSFVTGSTGGYSNQPQHF
cdr3_nt: TGTGCCAGCAGTTTTGTTACCGGGTCGACCGGGGGGTATAGCAATCAGCCCCAGCATTTT

clone_size: few
j_call: TRBJ2-7
v_call: TRBV18
d_call: TRBD1
cdr3_aa: CASSPVQGVITYEQYF
cdr3_nt: TGTGCCAGCTCACCGGTTCAGGGGGTGATTACCTACGAGCAGTACTTC

clone_size: few
j_call: TRBJ2-4
v_call: TRBV5-6
d_call: TRBD2
cdr3_aa: CASSLVVGLGANIQYF
cdr3_nt: TGTGCCAGCAGCTTGGTAGTCGGACTAGGGGCGAACATTCAGTACTTC

clone_size: few
j_call: TRBJ2-1
v_call: TRBV5-8
d_call: TRBD1
cdr3_aa: CASRTGDEQFF
cdr3_nt: TGTGCCAGCAGGACAGGGGATGAGCAGTTCTTC

clone_size: NA
j_call: TRBJ2-2
v_call: TRBV25-1
d_call: NA
cdr3_aa: CASSAFGGNTGELFF
cdr3_nt: TGTGCCAGCAGTGCCTTCGGGGGAAACACCGGGGAGCTGTTTTTT

clone_size: few
j_call: TRBJ1-1
v_call: TRBV4-2
d_call: NA
cdr3_aa: CASSTGTLVTEAFF
cdr3_nt: TGTGCCAGCAGCACCGGGACATTGGTCACTGAAGCTTTCTTT

clone_size: NA
j_call: TRBJ2-2
v_call: TRBV7-3
d_call: TRBD1
cdr3_aa: CASSPPGTGSTGELFF
cdr3_nt: TGTGCCAGCAGCCCCCCGGGGACAGGGTCCACCGGGGAGCTGTTTTTT

clone_size: NA
j_call: TRBJ1-5
v_call: TRBV6-6
d_call: NA
cdr3_aa: CASNGQGINQPQHF
cdr3_nt: TGTGCCAGCAATGGGCAGGGGATAAATCAGCCCCAGCATTTT

clone_size: few
j_call: TRBJ2-7
v_call: TRBV28
d_call: TRBD1
cdr3_aa: CASSWGQGTDEQYF
cdr3_nt: TGTGCCAGCAGCTGGGGACAGGGCACCGACGAGCAGTACTTC

clone_size: few
j_call: TRBJ2-7
v_call: TRBV6-5
d_call: NA
cdr3_aa: CASSLARQSYEQYF
cdr3_nt: TGTGCCAGCAGTTTAGCTAGGCAGTCCTACGAGCAGTACTTC

clone_size: NA
j_call: TRBJ1-4
v_call: TRBV6-6
d_call: NA
cdr3_aa: CASSPAQGNGEKLFF
cdr3_nt: TGTGCCAGCAGCCCCGCCCAGGGGAATGGTGAAAAACTGTTTTTT

clone_size: NA
j_call: TRBJ1-2
v_call: TRBV28
d_call: NA
cdr3_aa: CASSLQGGDGYTF
cdr3_nt: TGTGCCAGCAGTCTGCAGGGTGGGGATGGCTACACCTTC

clone_size: NA
j_call: TRBJ1-6
v_call: TRBV5-4
d_call: NA
cdr3_aa: CASSLDGVDSYNSPLHF
cdr3_nt: TGTGCCAGCAGCTTGGACGGTGTTGACTCCTATAATTCACCCCTCCACTTT

clone_size: few
j_call: TRBJ1-3
v_call: TRBV20-1
d_call: NA
cdr3_aa: CSATSGNTIYF
cdr3_nt: TGCAGTGCTACTTCTGGAAACACCATATATTTT

clone_size: few
j_call: TRBJ1-2
v_call: TRBV28
d_call: NA
cdr3_aa: CASRTYSGADGYTF
cdr3_nt: TGTGCCAGTCGTACCTACTCAGGGGCGGATGGCTACACCTTC

clone_size: NA
j_call: TRBJ2-6
v_call: TRBV9
d_call: NA
cdr3_aa: CASSVGHGLSGANVLTF
cdr3_nt: TGTGCCAGCAGCGTCGGTCATGGGCTCTCTGGGGCCAACGTCCTGACTTTC

clone_size: few
j_call: TRBJ1-2
v_call: TRBV9
d_call: NA
cdr3_aa: CASSGFRGGAANYGYTF
cdr3_nt: TGTGCCAGCAGCGGGTTTAGAGGTGGGGCAGCTAACTATGGCTACACCTTC

clone_size: NA
j_call: TRBJ1-2
v_call: TRBV2
d_call: TRBD1
cdr3_aa: CASRGWDSAVEGYTF
cdr3_nt: TGTGCCAGCAGAGGCTGGGACAGCGCGGTGGAGGGCTACACCTTC

clone_size: few
j_call: TRBJ2-7
v_call: TRBV9
d_call: NA
cdr3_aa: CASSVESGSYEQYF
cdr3_nt: TGTGCCAGCAGCGTAGAGAGCGGATCCTACGAGCAGTACTTC

clone_size: NA
j_call: TRBJ2-1
v_call: TRBV15
d_call: NA
cdr3_aa: CATSLGQNYNEQFF
cdr3_nt: TGTGCCACCAGTCTTGGACAGAACTACAATGAGCAGTTCTTC

clone_size: NA
j_call: TRBJ2-1
v_call: TRBV5-1
d_call: TRBD1
cdr3_aa: CASSLWTGDNEQFF
cdr3_nt: TGCGCCAGCAGCTTGTGGACAGGGGACAATGAGCAGTTCTTC

clone_size: NA
j_call: TRBJ2-7
v_call: TRBV28
d_call: NA
cdr3_aa: CASSPRWEVSYEQYF
cdr3_nt: TGTGCCAGCAGCCCCCGGTGGGAGGTCAGCTACGAGCAGTACTTC

clone_size: NA
j_call: TRBJ1-2
v_call: TRBV2
d_call: NA
cdr3_aa: CASTSLANYGYTF
cdr3_nt: TGTGCCAGCACTAGCTTAGCTAACTATGGCTACACCTTC

clone_size: few
j_call: TRBJ2-3
v_call: TRBV7-9
d_call: NA
cdr3_aa: CASSFPLVTDTQYF
cdr3_nt: TGTGCCAGCAGCTTTCCCCTAGTCACAGATACGCAGTATTTT

clone_size: NA
j_call: TRBJ2-1
v_call: TRBV18
d_call: TRBD2
cdr3_aa: CASSPAGTSGDNEQFF
cdr3_nt: TGTGCCAGCTCACCAGCTGGGACTAGCGGGGACAATGAGCAGTTCTTC

clone_size: NA
j_call: TRBJ2-1
v_call: TRBV7-2
d_call: NA
cdr3_aa: CASGRKGYNEQFF
cdr3_nt: TGTGCCAGCGGGAGGAAGGGTTACAATGAGCAGTTCTTC

clone_size: few
j_call: TRBJ2-7
v_call: TRBV28
d_call: TRBD1
cdr3_aa: CASSLSVRGISYEQYF
cdr3_nt: TGTGCCAGCAGTTTATCGGTCAGGGGGATATCCTACGAGCAGTACTTC

clone_size: NA
j_call: TRBJ1-1
v_call: TRBV18
d_call: NA
cdr3_aa: CASSTEGGEDTEAFF
cdr3_nt: TGTGCCAGCTCTACCGAGGGGGGGGAGGACACTGAAGCTTTCTTT

clone_size: NA
j_call: TRBJ1-1
v_call: TRBV29-1
d_call: NA
cdr3_aa: CSQRQNTEAFF
cdr3_nt: TGCAGCCAGCGGCAGAACACTGAAGCTTTCTTT

clone_size: few
j_call: TRBJ2-3
v_call: TRBV7-9
d_call: TRBD2
cdr3_aa: CASTSGLAGVGDTQYF
cdr3_nt: TGTGCCAGCACCTCGGGACTAGCGGGAGTAGGAGATACGCAGTATTTT

clone_size: NA
j_call: TRBJ2-1
v_call: TRBV5-1
d_call: NA
cdr3_aa: CASSLDYGVGEQFF
cdr3_nt: TGCGCCAGCAGCTTGGACTATGGCGTCGGGGAGCAGTTCTTC

clone_size: NA
j_call: TRBJ1-1
v_call: TRBV6-4
d_call: NA
cdr3_aa: CASDQGRNTEAFF
cdr3_nt: TGTGCCAGTGATCAGGGGCGGAACACTGAAGCTTTCTTT

clone_size: few
j_call: TRBJ1-1
v_call: TRBV6-5
d_call: NA
cdr3_aa: CASSIRGGYTEAFF
cdr3_nt: TGTGCCAGCAGTATCCGGGGTGGTTACACTGAAGCTTTCTTT

clone_size: few
j_call: TRBJ2-7
v_call: TRBV7-3
d_call: NA
cdr3_aa: CANDEGPSSYEQYF
cdr3_nt: TGTGCCAACGATGAGGGCCCCAGCTCCTACGAGCAGTACTTC

clone_size: NA
j_call: TRBJ2-7
v_call: TRBV4-3
d_call: NA
cdr3_aa: CASSRTLDSSSYEQYF
cdr3_nt: TGCGCCAGCAGCCGGACCTTAGACAGTAGCTCCTACGAGCAGTACTTC